The clone carrying this T cell receptor (beta chain) was observed a handful of times. With 0 bases clipped from V and 7 bases from J, the junction kept 0 bases outside the gene matches. Germline V gene sequence: CDR1 LGHNA, CDR2 YNFKEQ. This CDR3 spans 15 amino acids. These data belong to a study of blood T cell repertoires in COVID-19. Background on the study: Samples taken during acute and convalescent COVID-19 were collected in the United States, Italy and Spain. PBMCs, B-cell-depleted T cells, or T cells provided the cDNA or gDNA that made up the material.

Per the authors' pipeline: Counts of nucleated cells, estimated from reference gene primer amplification, were obtained. Sequenced by immunoSEQ multiplex PCR; TCRdb stores in-frame clones only, minus some. V, J and clone size are those of that table, while D and trimming were read from the DNA. This repertoire shows roughly 120,000 clones, over 65% found once; its top ten account for under 4%. This receptor was identified in a man in his fifties or sixties with acute or convalescent COVID-19. The chain links TRBV4-2 to TRBJ2-1; TRBD2 matches 13 bases. The material sequenced was peripheral blood. CDR3 region: CASSQEGLAGNEQFF. CDR3 DNA: TGTGCCAGCAGCCAAGAGGGACTAGCGGGGAATGAGCAGTTCTTC.